The clone carrying this T cell receptor beta chain occurred a few times. The CDR3 totals 13 residues. Germline lookup yields CDR1 SGHRS and CDR2 YFSETQ. Trimming left V 4 bases short and J 4 bases short, with 10 bases between. TCRdb independently ran MiXCR on the 5' RACE reads; one entry per CDR3 protein. The repertoire holds roughly 370,000 distinct CDR3 sequences, with around a sixth as singletons. These data originate in a study of T-cell memory formation after mild COVID-19. Study as a whole: TCR clusters mostly belonged to single donors.

V is TRBV5-1 and J is TRBJ2-3; D gene uncertain. The sample consisted of PBMCs or a T cell subset sorted from them (not recorded which). The receptor was isolated from a man between 18 and 29 years old who had mild COVID-19 (a few samples of this study predate the infection). Cell type and time point are not known. CDR3 sequence (DNA): TGCGCCAGCAGCCCGAGGAACTCAGATACGCAGTATTTT. It yields the protein CASSPRNSDTQYF.